This is a list of T cell receptor beta chains from one sample in a study of T cell responses to AZD1222 COVID-19 vaccine. Assay: immunoSEQ multiplex PCR; the TCRdb copy retains only in-frame clones and omits some. This repertoire shows about 120,000 clones, about 89% found once; its top ten account for approximately 4.2%. Sequences were derived from peripheral blood, sampled on day 0 of AZD1222 vaccination. These receptors originate from an adult in good health. The CDR3 runs from the conserved cysteine through the conserved F or W. D genes are given only for firm matches. Clone size is stated in some rows and not others, as once, few, many or a class when expanded.

d_call | j_call | v_call | clone_size | cdr3_nt | cdr3_aa
- | TRBJ1-1 | TRBV9 | - | TGTGCCAGCAGCGCCAAAGGCCCCGCGAGGGGAACTGAAGCTTTCTTT | CASSAKGPARGTEAFF
- | TRBJ1-5 | TRBV6-5 | - | TGTGCCAGCAGGGATGGGGGCTCTCAGCCCCAGCATTTT | CASRDGGSQPQHF
- | TRBJ2-3 | TRBV11-2 | - | TGTGCCAGCAGCTTAGTTCTAGCGTCAGATACGCAGTATTTT | CASSLVLASDTQYF
TRBD1 | TRBJ1-3 | TRBV9 | - | TGTGCCAGCAGCGTAGCCGGGACAGGGTACTCTGGAAACACCATATATTTT | CASSVAGTGYSGNTIYF
- | TRBJ1-5 | TRBV2 | - | TGTGCCAGCAGTGAGGGGCATAATAGCAATCAGCCCCAGCATTTT | CASSEGHNSNQPQHF
TRBD2 | TRBJ2-2 | TRBV27 | - | TGTGCCAGCAGTGTACTAGCGGGGTTGAGCGGGGAGCTGTTTTTT | CASSVLAGLSGELFF
- | TRBJ2-7 | TRBV6-6 | - | TGTGCCAGCAGTCCGACAGGACCATACAACGAGCAGTACTTC | CASSPTGPYNEQYF
- | TRBJ1-6 | TRBV18 | once | TGTGCCAGCTCCACAGGGCTGGGGTCACCCCTCCACTTT | CASSTGLGSPLHF
- | TRBJ2-7 | TRBV21-1 | once | TGTGCCAGCAGCAAAGACAGGGGGGAAAGCTACGAGCAGTACTTC | CASSKDRGESYEQYF
- | TRBJ1-1 | TRBV5-1 | - | TGCGCCAGCAGCCGGCAGGGGCTGAACACTGAAGCTTTCTTT | CASSRQGLNTEAFF
- | TRBJ1-5 | TRBV28 | once | TGTGCCAGCAGTTTATTGGGGTTTGGGGTCAATCAGCCCCAGCATTTT | CASSLLGFGVNQPQHF
- | TRBJ2-3 | TRBV7-8 | - | TGTGCCAGCAGCTTAGCGACAGCTGGAGATACGCAGTATTTT | CASSLATAGDTQYF
- | TRBJ1-3 | TRBV9 | - | TGTGCCAGCAGCGCCCAGGGGTTGGGGGGAAACACCATATATTTT | CASSAQGLGGNTIYF
- | TRBJ2-2 | TRBV14 | - | TGTGCCAGCAGCGGACCGGGGCCTTTGAACACCGGGGAGCTGTTTTTT | CASSGPGPLNTGELFF
- | TRBJ1-1 | TRBV9 | - | TGTGCCAGCAGCGTCACGGATTGGACTGAAGCTTTCTTT | CASSVTDWTEAFF
TRBD1 | TRBJ2-2 | TRBV9 | - | TGTGCCAGCAGCGTAAGGGACAGGGCGACCGGGGAGCTGTTTTTT | CASSVRDRATGELFF
- | TRBJ2-7 | TRBV5-4 | - | TGTGCCAGCAGCTTGGGACAGAGAAGCTACGAGCAGTACTTC | CASSLGQRSYEQYF
TRBD1 | TRBJ1-2 | TRBV19 | - | TGTGCCAGTAGTATCACAGGGGAGGCTAACTATGGCTACACCTTC | CASSITGEANYGYTF
- | TRBJ1-6 | TRBV5-4 | - | TGTGCCAGCAGCGTCCAGGGTGGGGGGTCACCCCTCCACTTT | CASSVQGGGSPLHF
- | TRBJ1-5 | TRBV30 | - | TGTGCCTGGAGTGGACAGCCTAATCAGCCCCAGCATTTT | CAWSGQPNQPQHF
- | TRBJ2-6 | TRBV19 | - | TGTGCCAGTAGTCCCCCGGGCGCAGGACAAGGGGCTGGGGCCAACGTCCTGACTTTC | CASSPPGAGQGAGANVLTF
- | TRBJ2-2 | TRBV11-3 | once | TGTGCCAGCAGCCTTGGAGGGGCCGGGGAGCTGTTTTTT | CASSLGGAGELFF
- | TRBJ1-2 | TRBV19 | - | TGTGCCAGTAGTATAGACCCCGGAGTTAACTATGGCTACACCTTC | CASSIDPGVNYGYTF
- | TRBJ1-2 | TRBV24-1 | - | TGTGCCACCAGTAGGGCCCCCTATGGCTACACCTTC | CATSRAPYGYTF
TRBD1 | TRBJ2-1 | TRBV5-1 | - | TGCGCCAGCAGCATTGGACAGGGACACGATGAGCAGTTCTTC | CASSIGQGHDEQFF
- | TRBJ1-1 | TRBV6-5 | - | TGTGCCAGCAGTTACTCTTGGGGGCTGAACACTGAAGCTTTCTTT | CASSYSWGLNTEAFF
- | TRBJ2-3 | TRBV19 | - | TGTGCCAGTATGAAGTGGGGGGCAGATACGCAGTATTTT | CASMKWGADTQYF
TRBD1 | TRBJ1-1 | TRBV18 | - | TGTGCCAGCTCCGACCAGGGGGGGAACACTGAAGCTTTCTTT | CASSDQGGNTEAFF
- | TRBJ1-1 | TRBV12-3/TRBV12-4 | - | TGTGCCAGCAGTTTCGGGGGGGACACTGAAGCTTTCTTT | CASSFGGDTEAFF
TRBD2 | TRBJ2-3 | TRBV12-5 | - | TGTGCTAGTGGTTTGGGGACTAGCGGCCGCACAGATACGCAGTATTTT | CASGLGTSGRTDTQYF